This TCR beta chain was documented in a study of response to subunit inactivated influenza vaccine. General observations from the study: Few additional T cells are recruited per seasonal influenza vaccination, authors suggested.

With respect to this clonotype: The antigen remains undetermined. The junction departs from germline at one end; a sequencing error may be responsible.

Using its own MiXCR run on the RT-PCR reads, TCRdb lists one record per CDR3 protein. The profile shows over 650,000 distinct CDR3 sequences, around 20% of them singletons. The CDR3 loop spans 12 amino acids. From germline, CDR1 is SGHTA and CDR2 FQGNSA. J is TRBJ2-1 and V is TRBV7-2, with 7 bases lining up with TRBD1. This clonotype was sampled from a man aged 50 or older who received an inactivated influenza vaccine. This specimen consisted of PBMCs from blood, obtained 4 to 6 days after vaccination. The CDR3 is CASSPGTERRHF. CDR3 sequence (DNA): TGTGCCAGCAGCCCCGGGACAGAGCGGAGGCACTTC.